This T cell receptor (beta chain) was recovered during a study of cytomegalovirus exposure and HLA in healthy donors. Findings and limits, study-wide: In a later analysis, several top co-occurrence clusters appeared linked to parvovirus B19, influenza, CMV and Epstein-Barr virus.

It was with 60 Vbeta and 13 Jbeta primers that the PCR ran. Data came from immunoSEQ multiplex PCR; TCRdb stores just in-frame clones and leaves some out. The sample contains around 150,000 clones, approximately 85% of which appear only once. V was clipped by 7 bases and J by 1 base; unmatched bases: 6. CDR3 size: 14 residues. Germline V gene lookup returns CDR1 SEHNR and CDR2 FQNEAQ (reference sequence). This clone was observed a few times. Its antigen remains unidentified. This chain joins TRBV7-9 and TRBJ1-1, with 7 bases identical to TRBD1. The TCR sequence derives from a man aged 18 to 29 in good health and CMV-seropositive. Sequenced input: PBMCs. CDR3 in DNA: TGTGCCAGCACCCCGCGACAGGGGAACACTGAAGCTTTCTTT. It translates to CASTPRQGNTEAFF. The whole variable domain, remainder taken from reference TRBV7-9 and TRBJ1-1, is DTGVSQNPRHKITKRGQNVTFRCDPISEHNRLYWYRQTLGQGPEFLTYFQNEAQLEKSRLLSDRFSAERPKGSFSTLEIQRTEQGDSAMYLCASTPRQGNTEAFFGQGTRLTVV.